Listed below are T cell receptor beta chains from one sample, sequenced in a study of untreated major depressive disorder. Libraries were prepared by immunoSEQ multiplex PCR; TCRdb keeps only in-frame clonotypes and omits some of them. Among tens of thousands of clones, nearly 90% were seen once, and the ten largest hold approximately 0.45%. The sequenced sample was CD4+ T cells from PBMCs. The source of these receptors is a woman in her thirties or forties in good health. The CDR3 runs from the conserved cysteine through the conserved F or W. D genes are given only for firm matches. Clone size is shown for a subset of rows, as once, few, many or a class of expanded clone.

>TRBJ1-2|TRBV6-5|.|.
TGTGCCAGCAGTTCGCTCGGGGGTACAGCCAACTATGGCTACACCTTC
CASSSLGGTANYGYTF
>TRBJ1-5|TRBV27|.|.
TGTGCCAGCAGGCTCGCTTGGGGCAATCAGCCCCAGCATTTT
CASRLAWGNQPQHF
>TRBJ2-3|TRBV29-1|.|TRBD2
TGCAGCGTTGGGGGCGGGGGAGGCACAGATACGCAGTATTTT
CSVGGGGGTDTQYF
>TRBJ2-2|TRBV6-6|.|.
TGTGCCAGCAGACGACTATCGATCGGGGAGCTGTTTTTT
CASRRLSIGELFF
>TRBJ1-1|TRBV7-2|few|.
TGTGCCAGCAGGCCGCGACCTGTTAACACTGAAGCTTTCTTT
CASRPRPVNTEAFF
>TRBJ1-1|TRBV29-1|few|.
TGCAGCGTTGACCGTTTCCTTAACACTGAAGCTTTCTTT
CSVDRFLNTEAFF
>TRBJ2-7|TRBV30|.|.
TGTGCTCAGCGGCAGGGTCTCAACTACGAGCAGTACTTC
CAQRQGLNYEQYF
>TRBJ2-1|TRBV6-6|.|.
TGTGCCAGCAGCCCAGGGTATGAGCAGTTCTTC
CASSPGYEQFF
>TRBJ2-5|TRBV6-1|.|.
TGTGCCAGCAGTGCCTCAGGGACTGGGGGAGAGACCCAGTACTTC
CASSASGTGGETQYF
>TRBJ2-7|TRBV18|.|.
TGTGCCAGCTCACCACCGGCTACCTACGAGCAGTACTTC
CASSPPATYEQYF
>TRBJ1-3|TRBV28|.|.
TGTGCCGCACCGAGGCAGGGAGGTGGAAACACCATATATTTT
CAAPRQGGGNTIYF
>TRBJ2-6|TRBV4-2|.|TRBD1
TGTGCCAGCAGCCAAGAGCCCCGGACAGCAGGGGGTTCCTCTGGGGCCAACGTCCTGACTTTC
CASSQEPRTAGGSSGANVLTF
>TRBJ1-2|TRBV6-6|.|TRBD1
TGTGCCAGCAGTTACAGTAGACAGGGGCACACTGGCTACACCTTC
CASSYSRQGHTGYTF
>TRBJ1-6|TRBV6-5|once|TRBD1
TGTGCCAGCAGCCTGACCGGGACAGCGGATTCACCCCTCCACTTT
CASSLTGTADSPLHF
>TRBJ1-5|TRBV21-1|once|.
TGTGCCAGCAGCCCATCGAGGGCCCCCGGTAGAAAGGGTGGCAATCAGCCCCAGCATTTT
CASSPSRAPGRKGGNQPQHF
>TRBJ1-1|TRBV27|.|.
TGTGCCAGCAGTCCCCAGTTGAACACTGAAGCTTTCTTT
CASSPQLNTEAFF
>TRBJ1-1|TRBV7-9|.|.
TGTGCCAGCACCCTGACGGGAGACAACACTGAAGCTTTCTTT
CASTLTGDNTEAFF
>TRBJ2-7|TRBV7-9|.|.
TGTGCCAGCAGGGACAGAGGAGATTACGAGCAGTACTTC
CASRDRGDYEQYF
>TRBJ2-7|TRBV5-6|.|TRBD2
TGTGCCAGCAGTGGACTAGCGCTCACCTACGAGCAGTACTTC
CASSGLALTYEQYF
>TRBJ2-3|TRBV9|.|TRBD2
TGTGCCAGCAGCGTAAATAGCGGGGCGTATACAGATACGCAGTATTTT
CASSVNSGAYTDTQYF
>TRBJ1-1|TRBV4-3|.|.
TGCGCCAGCAGCCAGAACAGGAACACTGAAGCTTTCTTT
CASSQNRNTEAFF
>TRBJ1-2|TRBV4-2|.|.
TGTGCCAGCAGCCTTGGCAGGGAGGGAGGCTACACCTTC
CASSLGREGGYTF
>TRBJ1-6|TRBV6-1|.|TRBD1
TGTGCCAGCAATACCGGGACAGGGGATAATTCACCCCTCCACTTT
CASNTGTGDNSPLHF